Sequencing of this TCR beta chain was carried out in a study of lung T cells in sarcoidosis with Löfgren's syndrome. Study-wide context: Löfgren's syndrome patients were the main repertoire analysis focus.

TCRdb itself ran the reads through MiXCR, one entry per CDR3 protein. The sample has 55,000 to 80,000 distinct CDR3 sequences, around 21% seen once. Comment on this clonotype: Its specificity is not known. A read error may explain this, as a much larger clone is one base away.

This CDR3 has 13 amino acids. With 3 bases removed from V and 15 bases from J, the gap between germline ends came to 21 bases. CDR1 and CDR2 from the germline V gene are DFQATT and SNEGSKA (reference sequence). Study results and limitations: Versus controls, Löfgren's syndrome patients reportedly showed TRAV12-1 and TRBV2 as most expanded. Shared TRAV12-1 and TRBV2 CDR3 motifs across Löfgren's syndrome patients reportedly suggested public CD4+ TCRs.

The source is a human donor with sarcoidosis (Löfgren's syndrome or another form), or a control subject (not recorded which). The sequenced sample consisted of CD4+ T cells from PBMCs. V is TRBV20-1 and J is TRBJ2-1; D may be TRBD2 (6 bases). CDR3 region: CSASSGLASRAFF. In DNA form, the CDR3 reads TGCAGTGCTAGTTCGGGACTCGCCTCGAGGGCGTTCTTC.